This TCR beta chain originates from a study of blood T cells in healthy people across ages. This clonotype appeared many times. The authors drew about 9.5 milliliters of peripheral blood from each donor. For the second PCR, which ran for about 6 to 11 cycles, a sample-barcoded 5' primer and a J-beta primer mix were used. From the 5' RACE reads, TCRdb called clonotypes with MiXCR, one entry per CDR3 protein. Of hundreds of thousands of distinct CDR3 sequences listed, 25% to 30% are singletons. The sequenced sample was blood. The clonotype was recovered from a woman older than 75 in good health.

CDR3 residues: CASRPPWVAVNTEAFF. The CDR3, as DNA: TGTGCCAGCAGACCCCCGTGGGTTGCGGTGAACACTGAAGCTTTCTTT. J is TRBJ1-1 and V is TRBV3-1; no definite D call. Deletions cut 6 bases from V and 0 bases from J, with 17 bases between. CDR1 is LGHDT and CDR2 is YNNKEL in the germline V gene (reference sequence). There are 16 residues in the CDR3.